The T cell receptor beta chain under discussion was sequenced for a study of T cells in localized non-small cell lung cancer. The count of this clone is one. The CDR3 runs 14 residues. V was shortened by 2 bases and J by 3 bases, with 8 bases between the two germline ends. Germline CDR1 and CDR2: SGHTA and FQGNSA. Some clones are missing from TCRdb's copy, which holds only in-frame ones; the method was immunoSEQ multiplex PCR. This sample carries some 30,000 clones, approximately 90% of them seen once, and the ten largest clones take 17%. Sequenced here: peripheral blood mononuclear cells, sampled before any cancer treatment. The rearrangement joins TRBV7-2 to TRBJ1-5; D is possibly TRBD1 (5 bases). This TCR derives from a man aged 35 to 70 with stage III lung adenocarcinoma. The CDR3, as DNA: TGTGCCAGCAGCTTAAACAGGCTCAATCAGCCCCAGCATTTT. It codes for CASSLNRLNQPQHF. Combining the CDR3 with reference TRBV7-2 and TRBJ1-5 gives the whole variable domain GAGVSQSPSNKVTEKGKDVELRCDPISGHTALYWYRQSLGQGLEFLIYFQGNSAPDKSGLPSDRFSAERTGGSVSTLTIQRTQQEDSAVYLCASSLNRLNQPQHFGDGTRLSIL.